The rows below give T cell receptor beta chains drawn from one sample of a study of CD8 T cells in Susac syndrome. TCRdb re-called the immunoSEQ multiplex PCR reads with MiXCR, one entry per CDR3 protein. The top ten clones hold approximately 0.12% of a sample with more than 150,000 distinct CDR3 sequences, 95% to 96% of them seen once. The sequencing input was CD4+ T cells from PBMCs. These receptors were collected from a human donor with Susac syndrome. CDR3s include the opening cysteine and the closing phenylalanine or tryptophan. A D gene is named only where the DNA matches it firmly. Only some rows state a clone size, as once, few, many or a class for expanded clones.

TRBJ1-2	-	-	TRBV24-1	TGTGCCACCAGTGATGGGGTTTTCCATGGCTACACCTTC	CATSDGVFHGYTF
TRBJ2-5	TRBD1	-	TRBV24-1	TGTGCCACCAGTGATTTGACAGGGGGCACTTGGGAGACCCAGTACTTC	CATSDLTGGTWETQYF
TRBJ2-6	-	-	TRBV18	TGTGCCAGCTCAGGGGAACCCGGGGCCAACGTCCTGACTTTC	CASSGEPGANVLTF
TRBJ1-2	-	-	TRBV29-1	TGCAGCGTTGGGCACTATGGCTACACCTTC	CSVGHYGYTF
TRBJ2-3	-	-	TRBV2	TGTGCCAGCAGTGAAGCGATTACGGCAGGCACAGATACGCAGTATTTT	CASSEAITAGTDTQYF
TRBJ2-5	TRBD2	-	TRBV18	TGTGCCAGCTCACCCAGCGGGGGACATCCGGGGGAGACCCAGTACTTC	CASSPSGGHPGETQYF
TRBJ2-5	-	-	TRBV29-1	TGCAGCGTTATGTATAGGGGGGGCCAAGAGACCCAGTACTTC	CSVMYRGGQETQYF
TRBJ1-2	-	-	TRBV14	TGTGCCAGCAGCCAAATAGGGGCAAACTATGGCTACACCTTC	CASSQIGANYGYTF
TRBJ1-1	-	-	TRBV11-1	TGTGCCAGCAGCTTAGGGACAGTCACTGAAGCTTTCTTT	CASSLGTVTEAFF
TRBJ2-3	TRBD2	-	TRBV28	TGTGCCAGCAGTTTAGGGCTAGCGGGTAGCACAGATACGCAGTATTTT	CASSLGLAGSTDTQYF
TRBJ2-5	-	-	TRBV4-2	TGTGCCAGCAGCCAAGATACGGCAGCAGGACACAAAGAGACCCAGTACTTC	CASSQDTAAGHKETQYF
TRBJ2-7	TRBD1	-	TRBV7-2	TGTGCCAGCAGCTCGACAGGGGGTCCCTACGAGCAGTACTTC	CASSSTGGPYEQYF
TRBJ2-5	-	once	TRBV7-9	TGTGCCAGCAGCTTCGGGGACAAAGTCGAAGAGACCCAGTACTTC	CASSFGDKVEETQYF
TRBJ2-5	-	once	TRBV11-2	TGTGCCAGCAGCTTAGTTCCGGCCCAGCAAGAGACCCAGTACTTC	CASSLVPAQQETQYF
TRBJ2-1	-	few	TRBV7-2	TGTGCCAGCAGCTTTCTAGGGGGTGAGCAGTTCTTC	CASSFLGGEQFF
TRBJ1-1	-	once	TRBV12-3/TRBV12-4	TGTGCCAGCAGTTGGGTTACGAACACTGAAGCTTTCTTT	CASSWVTNTEAFF
TRBJ1-5	TRBD1	-	TRBV29-1	TGCAGCGTTTGGGACAGAGAGAGCAATCAGCCCCAGCATTTT	CSVWDRESNQPQHF
TRBJ2-3	-	-	TRBV20-1	TGCAGTGCTAGAGATAGCGGCACAGATACGCAGTATTTT	CSARDSGTDTQYF
TRBJ2-1	TRBD2	-	TRBV20-1	TGCAGGGGGACTAGCGGGAGCTCCTACAATGAGCAGTTCTTC	CRGTSGSSYNEQFF
TRBJ2-5	TRBD2	-	TRBV20-1	TGCAGTGCTAGAGATACCCCTACTAGCGGGAGGCCACGGGGGGAGACCCAGTACTTC	CSARDTPTSGRPRGETQYF
TRBJ2-6	-	-	TRBV28	TGTGCCAGCAGTCTCCGCCGGACCCTAGTTGGTGTCCTGACTTTC	CASSLRRTLVGVLTF
TRBJ2-1	TRBD2	-	TRBV11-2	TGTGCCAGCAGCCCCGCTGGACTAGTCTACTTCTTC	CASSPAGLVYFF
TRBJ1-1	-	-	TRBV30	TGTGCCTGGAGGACCGGAGTGACAACTGAAGCTTTCTTT	CAWRTGVTTEAFF
TRBJ2-1	TRBD2	-	TRBV4-3	TGCGCCAGCAGCCAAGTTGGGGCGGGAGGGCGGCAGTTCTTC	CASSQVGAGGRQFF
TRBJ2-3	TRBD2	-	TRBV5-4	TGTGCCAGCAGCTTTAGCGGGAGGGCCGTAGCAGATACGCAGTATTTT	CASSFSGRAVADTQYF
TRBJ2-2	-	-	TRBV5-4	TGTGCCAGCAGCTTGGCGGGGCGCCCGGGCACCGGGGAGCTGTTTTTT	CASSLAGRPGTGELFF
TRBJ2-5	TRBD1	few	TRBV15	TGTGCCACCAGCAGGGACAGGGGAAGAGAGACCCAGTACTTC	CATSRDRGRETQYF
TRBJ1-2	-	-	TRBV28	TGTGCCAGCGGCGAGGAGAGGGGATCTGGCTACACCTTC	CASGEERGSGYTF
TRBJ2-1	TRBD2	-	TRBV4-3	TGCGCCAGCAGCCAAGACGGTAGCGGGAGAGGGAATGAGCAGTTCTTC	CASSQDGSGRGNEQFF
TRBJ1-4	-	-	TRBV3-1	TGTGCCAGCAGCCCGACAAGTACTAATGAAAAACTGTTTTTT	CASSPTSTNEKLFF
TRBJ1-6	-	-	TRBV4-1	TGCGCCAGCAGCCAAGGGGTATCACCCCTCCACTTT	CASSQGVSPLHF
TRBJ1-4	-	-	TRBV15	TGTGCCACAAGCCTCGTTGGACGGCTTAATGAAAAACTGTTTTTT	CATSLVGRLNEKLFF
TRBJ1-2	-	-	TRBV12-3/TRBV12-4	TGTGCCAGCAGTTTGGAGGTTCTTGGATATGGCTACACCTTC	CASSLEVLGYGYTF